The rows below give T cell receptor beta chains drawn from one sample of a study of cytomegalovirus exposure and HLA in healthy donors. The repertoire was sequenced with immunoSEQ multiplex PCR; TCRdb's copy has only in-frame clones and lacks some. The top ten hold 2% to 3% of the sample, which has around 140,000 clones, about 64% seen once. Sequencing used PBMCs. The receptors here all came from a woman aged 35 to 49 in good health and CMV-seronegative. Each CDR3 is given without its conserved first and last residue.

j_gene	v_gene	CDR3aa
TRBJ2-3	TRBV7-9	ASSLIGTDTQY
TRBJ2-1	TRBV6-1	ASTIIDNNEQF
TRBJ2-2	TRBV7-6	ASSLFSVNTGELF
TRBJ1-3	TRBV7-2	ASSTTGGNTIY
TRBJ2-1	TRBV15	ATSSLSGVDEQF
TRBJ2-1	TRBV9	ASSVEGASGGFRNEQF
TRBJ1-1	TRBV5-1	ASSLTVRYTEAF
TRBJ1-1	TRBV15	ATRGGSTEAF
TRBJ1-5	TRBV2	ASSGSRREPQH
TRBJ1-6	TRBV5-6	ASSLGRGQVRSPLH
TRBJ1-5	TRBV30	AWSARGTALNQPQH
TRBJ1-2	TRBV2	ASRRQGDNYGYT
TRBJ1-1	TRBV4-1	ASSQENTPGRLKV
TRBJ2-5	TRBV7-9	ASSLATGAGTQY
TRBJ1-3	TRBV6-6	ASSFGRNTIY
TRBJ1-1	TRBV18	ASSTDLNTEAF
TRBJ1-2	TRBV27	ASSLDRANYGYT
TRBJ2-6	TRBV7-3	ASSPDRAGANVLT
TRBJ2-5	TRBV20-1	SASFSETQY
TRBJ2-5	TRBV7-3	ASSPGTSGTPGAQY
TRBJ2-3	TRBV9	ASSVGTGRADTQY
TRBJ2-1	TRBV11-2	ASSLVGAGGLRNEQF
TRBJ1-2	TRBV30	AWSGGGEGYT
TRBJ2-5	TRBV2	ASSSRLAGRETQY
TRBJ2-7	TRBV27	ASSLFGGESSYEQY
TRBJ1-6	TRBV6-5	ASRRRQSNSPLH
TRBJ2-5	TRBV7-9	ASSRSGGATETQY
TRBJ1-4	TRBV4-1	ASSQDLETGGNEKLF
TRBJ2-7	TRBV9	ASSVFPGDSYEQY
TRBJ1-2	TRBV29-1	SASGVESGLYGYT
TRBJ2-1	TRBV5-1	ASSLGGGRYNEQF
TRBJ1-5	TRBV19	ASRGQGNQPQH
TRBJ1-1	TRBV11-2	ASSLTTAQGWTEAF
TRBJ2-7	TRBV7-2	ASSLASGTGAYEQY
TRBJ1-5	TRBV2	ASSAARGKNQPQH
TRBJ1-2	TRBV19	ASSIESRRSGNGYT
TRBJ1-2	TRBV5-1	ASSFEALYGYT
TRBJ2-5	TRBV28	ASTPPRGSPETQY
TRBJ1-6	TRBV9	ASSVGRHNSPLH
TRBJ2-6	TRBV28	ASTSTGAGANVLT
TRBJ2-1	TRBV6-1	ASSEGGGLYNEQF
TRBJ1-2	TRBV29-1	SAGPRRGYT
TRBJ1-6	TRBV30	AWSDWDRVGNSPLH
TRBJ2-5	TRBV30	AWTQGTGLGETQY
TRBJ2-5	TRBV11-2	ASSLAGMEGETQY
TRBJ1-2	TRBV6-5	ASSYLDRAYGYT
TRBJ1-1	TRBV7-2	ASSLGTPNTEAF
TRBJ1-5	TRBV19	ASSRQVNSNQPQH
TRBJ2-1	TRBV9	ASSVGGGLAGNEQF
TRBJ2-1	TRBV5-1	ASSFSGGGNEQF
TRBJ1-2	TRBV29-1	SVGSKGYT